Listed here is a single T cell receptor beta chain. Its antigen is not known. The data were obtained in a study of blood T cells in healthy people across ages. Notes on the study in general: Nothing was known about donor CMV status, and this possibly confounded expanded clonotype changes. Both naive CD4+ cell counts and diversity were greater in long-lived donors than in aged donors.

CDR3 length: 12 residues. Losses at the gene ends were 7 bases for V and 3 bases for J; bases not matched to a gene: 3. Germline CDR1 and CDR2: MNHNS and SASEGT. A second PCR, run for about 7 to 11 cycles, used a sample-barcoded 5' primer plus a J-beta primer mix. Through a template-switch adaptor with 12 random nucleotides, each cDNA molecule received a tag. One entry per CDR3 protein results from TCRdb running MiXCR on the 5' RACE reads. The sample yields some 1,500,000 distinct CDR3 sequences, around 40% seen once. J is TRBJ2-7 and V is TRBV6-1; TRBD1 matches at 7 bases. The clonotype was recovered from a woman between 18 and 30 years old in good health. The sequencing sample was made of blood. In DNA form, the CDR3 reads TGTGCCAGCAAGGGACAGTACTACGAGCAGTACTTC. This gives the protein CASKGQYYEQYF.